Below are 30 T cell receptor beta chains sequenced from a single sample in a study of T cell responses to AZD1222 COVID-19 vaccine. Profiling relied on immunoSEQ multiplex PCR, and the TCRdb table lists in-frame clones only, not all of them. The sample carries some 120,000 clones, 87% recorded once. The sample here was peripheral blood, taken on day 0 of AZD1222 vaccination. The receptors stem from an adult in good health.

The CDR3 coding sequence is TGTGCCAGCAGCCAAGGCCGGACAGCGAATCAGCCCCAGCATTTT. Encoded protein: CASSQGRTANQPQHF. V usage is TRBV3-1 (or the pseudogene TRBV3-2) and J usage is TRBJ1-5, with D maybe TRBD1 (6 bases). The germline V and J ends were trimmed by 1 base and 4 bases, with 11 bases remaining between them. This CDR3 is 15 amino acids long. Germline V lookup: CDR1 LGHDT, CDR2 YNNKEL (reference sequence).

The chain joins TRBV6-5 to TRBJ1-2; no reliable D call. Trimming took off 2 bases at V and 7 bases at J, with 8 bases between the two ends. Looked up from germline, CDR1 is MNHEY and CDR2 is SVGAGI. This CDR3 contains 12 residues. The CDR3: CASSYGPGGYTF. The CDR3 region has the DNA TGTGCCAGCAGTTACGGACCCGGTGGCTACACCTTC.

This clone was seen only once. The chain combines TRBV18 with TRBJ2-1; 10 positions match TRBD1. The CDR3 runs 14 residues. The germline V gene encodes CDR1 KGHSH and CDR2 LQKENI. V dropped 3 bases and J dropped 9; count of bases not matched to a gene: 5. The DNA for the CDR3 is TGTGCCAGCTCACCCGGGACAGGGGAGAGTGAGCAGTTCTTC. Protein sequence: CASSPGTGESEQFF.

This chain uses TRBV5-8 with TRBJ2-1, with 11 nucleotides matching TRBD1. The CDR3 runs 15 residues. V shed 4 bases, J shed 9 bases, and the junction held 9 bases outside the gene matches. Germline V CDR1 and CDR2: SGHTS, YDEGEE. CDR3 DNA sequence: TGTGCCAGCAGCCGGCAACGGGACAGGGGGGGTGAGCAGTTCTTC. It codes for CASSRQRDRGGEQFF.

The chain uses TRBV7-2 and TRBJ2-7, with 7 positions matching TRBD2. The CDR3 spans 13 residues. J gave up 2 bases and V 5 bases, and 3 bases lay outside the gene matches. Germline V gene sequence: CDR1 SGHTA, CDR2 FQGNSA. CDR3 coding DNA: TGTGCCAGCAGCCAGGGACTAACCTACGAGCAGTACTTC. It specifies CASSQGLTYEQYF.

This clone was observed a single time. The chain uses TRBV9 and TRBJ1-2, with 10 positions matching TRBD1. Germline lookup yields CDR1 SGDLS and CDR2 YYNGEE. The CDR3 is made up of 15 amino acids. V lost 5 bases, J lost 4 bases, and 8 bases stayed unmatched. In nucleotides, the CDR3 is TGTGCCAGCAGTCCCGGACAGGGGGGGTTCTATGGCTACACCTTC. Translation: CASSPGQGGFYGYTF. Full variable domain (rest looked up from reference TRBV9 and TRBJ1-2): DSGVTQTPKHLITATGQRVTLRCSPRSGDLSVYWYQQSLDQGLQFLIQYYNGEERAKGNILERFSAQQFPDLHSELNLSSLELGDSALYFCASSPGQGGFYGYTFGSGTRLTVV.

The genes are TRBV6-5 and TRBJ2-7, with 9 positions matching TRBD1. From germline, CDR1 is MNHEY and CDR2 SVGAGI. The trim removed 7 bases at V and 0 bases at J, leaving 7 bases unmatched. There are 15 residues in the CDR3. CDR3 protein: CASNLGTGSSYEQYF. The CDR3 nucleotides are TGTGCCAGCAATCTCGGGACAGGGAGCTCCTACGAGCAGTACTTC.

As to this clone: The sample holds other DNA sequences that translate to the same CDR3. The chain is built from TRBV7-3 and TRBJ1-1; the D is unclear. CDR1 and CDR2 from the germline V gene are SGHTA and FQGTGA. This CDR3 contains 13 residues. The germline V and J ends were trimmed by 1 base and 1 base, with 4 bases remaining between them. Here the CDR3 reads CASSLNRNTEAFF. The DNA for the CDR3 is TGTGCCAGCAGCTTAAACAGGAACACTGAAGCTTTCTTT. Combining the CDR3 with reference TRBV7-3 and TRBJ1-1 gives the whole variable domain GAGVSQTPSNKVTEKGKYVELRCDPISGHTALYWYRQSLGQGPEFLIYFQGTGAADDSGLPNDRFFAVRPEGSVSTLKIQRTERGDSAVYLCASSLNRNTEAFFGQGTRLTVV.

This rearrangement joins TRBV9 to TRBJ2-1; perhaps TRBD2 as D (5 bases). Deletions cut 3 bases from V and 4 bases from J, with 11 bases between. The CDR3 sequence is 14 residues long. The V gene's germline CDR1 is SGDLS and CDR2 YYNGEE. The CDR3 DNA follows: TGTGCCAGCAGCGCCTCGGGGAATTACAATGAGCAGTTCTTC. Amino acids: CASSASGNYNEQFF.

The chain combines TRBV6-5 with TRBJ2-1; 7 nucleotides match TRBD2. V shed 6 bases and J 8 bases; nucleotides not matched to a gene: 10. This CDR3 spans 14 amino acids. Germline CDR1 is MNHEY and CDR2 is SVGAGI. DNA for the CDR3: TGTGCCAGCAGAATGGGGGGGACGAGCGATGAGCAGTTCTTC. Protein product: CASRMGGTSDEQFF.

The chain has TRBV6-5 and TRBJ2-1, with TRBD1 as a possible D gene (6 bases). Trimming took off 6 bases at V and 0 bases at J, with 6 bases between the two ends. Per the germline V gene, CDR1 is MNHEY and CDR2 is SVGAGI. The CDR3 extends over 13 amino acids. The DNA for the CDR3 is TGTGCCAGCAGGACAGGCTCCTACAATGAGCAGTTCTTC. Residues: CASRTGSYNEQFF.

This rearrangement joins TRBV13 to TRBJ2-1, with TRBD2 matching 8 bases. The CDR3 is 15 residues long. V lost 1 base to trimming and J lost 7 bases; unmatched junction nucleotides: 6. Germline CDR1 PRHDT, CDR2 FYEKMQ (reference sequence). This chain's CDR3 is CASSLDSGEWNEQFF. The CDR3 coding sequence is TGTGCCAGCAGCTTAGATAGCGGGGAGTGGAATGAGCAGTTCTTC. The full variable domain, rest sourced from reference TRBV13 and TRBJ2-1, is AAGVIQSPRHLIKEKRETATLKCYPIPRHDTVYWYQQGPGQDPQFLISFYEKMQSDKGSIPDRFSAQQFSDYHSELNMSSLELGDSALYFCASSLDSGEWNEQFFGPGTRLTVL.

The V gene is TRBV6-5, the J gene TRBJ2-7, with 10 bases aligning to TRBD1. CDR1 is MNHEY, CDR2 SVGAGI, per germline. The CDR3 covers 14 residues. After removal of 3 bases from V and 7 bases from J, the junction contained 6 bases not matched to a gene. CDR3 bases: TGTGCCAGCAGTTATAAAAGGACAGGGGGAGAGCAGTACTTC. It is translated as CASSYKRTGGEQYF.

The V call is TRBV7-2, the J call TRBJ1-1; no reliable D call. Trimming stripped 4 bases from V and 2 bases from J, with 8 bases between. Germline assignment: CDR1 SGHTA and CDR2 FQGNSA. This CDR3 contains 13 residues. For the CDR3, the DNA is TGTGCCAGCAGCTCTTATGTCAACACTGAAGCTTTCTTT. Amino acid sequence: CASSSYVNTEAFF.

This clone was counted only a few times. The chain joins TRBV14 to TRBJ2-3; no definite D call. Deletions cut 1 base from V and 4 bases from J, with 3 bases between. In germline, CDR1 is SGHDN, CDR2 FVKESK. The CDR3 length is 12 residues. The CDR3 region has the DNA TGTGCCAGCAGCCAAGCTGCAGATACGCAGTATTTT. Translation gives CASSQAADTQYF.

The genes are TRBV13 and TRBJ1-1; 9 nucleotides line up with TRBD1. This CDR3 is built from 15 residues. Germline CDR1 and CDR2: PRHDT and FYEKMQ (reference sequence). V was pared by 5 bases and J by 8 bases, with 12 bases of the junction left unmatched. The chain's CDR3 is CASSARDRDSVEAFF. The CDR3, as DNA: TGTGCCAGCAGCGCCCGGGACAGGGATAGTGTCGAAGCTTTCTTT.

The rearrangement uses TRBV10-3 and TRBJ2-5; the D is unclear. V was pared by 0 bases and J by 1 base, with 9 bases between. CDR1 and CDR2 from the germline V gene are ENHRY and SYGVKD. This CDR3 spans 15 amino acids. The CDR3 DNA is TGTGCCATCAGTGAGTCGAGTCTCACCCAAGAGACCCAGTACTTC. Amino acids: CAISESSLTQETQYF.

The V gene is TRBV27, the J gene TRBJ2-1, with 8 bases that match TRBD2. The trim removed 4 bases at V and 5 bases at J, leaving 4 bases unmatched. This CDR3 has 14 residues. Germline V CDR1 and CDR2: MNHEY, SMNVEV (reference sequence). CDR3 residues: CASSWVAGHNEQFF. The DNA of the CDR3 is TGTGCCAGCAGTTGGGTAGCGGGGCACAATGAGCAGTTCTTC.

The chain employs TRBV19 and TRBJ1-5; 9 bases line up with TRBD1. Germline lookup yields CDR1 LNHDA and CDR2 SQIVND (reference sequence). Germline trimming cut 3 bases from V and 6 bases from J; bases unmatched to any gene: 6. The CDR3 totals 15 residues. Written as DNA, the CDR3 is TGTGCCAGTAGTATTCAGACAGGGGGGTCTCAGCCCCAGCATTTT. Protein sequence: CASSIQTGGSQPQHF.

This CDR3 is CSASLGRGSYEQYF. CDR3 DNA: TGCAGTGCTAGTCTTGGCAGGGGGTCCTACGAGCAGTACTTC. The chain employs TRBV20-1 and TRBJ2-7; 7 nucleotides match TRBD1. CDR3 size: 14 residues. The junction had 6 bases not matched to a gene; V was cut back by 3 bases and J by 1 base. Germline assignment: CDR1 DFQATT and CDR2 SNEGSKA (reference sequence).

This chain joins TRBV6-5 and TRBJ1-1; the match to TRBD1 covers 7 bases. V lost 10 bases and J lost 3; bases outside the gene matches: 8. The germline V gene encodes CDR1 MNHEY and CDR2 SVGAGI. This CDR3 contains 13 residues. The CDR3 sequence: CATRPGQHTEAFF. Written as DNA, the CDR3 is TGTGCCACCAGACCGGGACAGCACACTGAAGCTTTCTTT.

This chain connects TRBV7-2 to TRBJ2-3; the D gene is possibly TRBD1 (6 bases). Per the germline V gene, CDR1 is SGHTA and CDR2 is FQGNSA. Deletions cut 4 bases from V and 0 bases from J, with 20 bases between. This CDR3 has 18 residues. In DNA form, the CDR3 reads TGTGCCAGCAGCTCATGGGAACAGGGCCTCCGAAGCACAGATACGCAGTATTTT. This codes for CASSSWEQGLRSTDTQYF.

The rearrangement joins TRBV7-8 to TRBJ1-1; D is undetermined. The CDR3 has 12 amino acids. Germline assignment: CDR1 SGHVS and CDR2 FQNEAQ. The V end was cut by 5 bases, the J end by 4 bases, with 8 bases between. The CDR3 protein is CASSPDATEAFF. In DNA, the CDR3 is TGTGCCAGCAGCCCTGATGCCACTGAAGCTTTCTTT.

This chain connects TRBV9 to TRBJ2-1; 7 bases align to TRBD2. The germline V gene has CDR1 SGDLS and CDR2 YYNGEE. This CDR3 contains 15 residues. The V gene end was trimmed by 4 bases and the J gene end by 3 bases; junction bases not matched to a gene: 7. CDR3 nucleotides: TGTGCCAGCAGCCCAGCAGCGGGGCTCTACAATGAGCAGTTCTTC. Translated: CASSPAAGLYNEQFF.

The chain recombines TRBV3-1 (or the pseudogene TRBV3-2) with TRBJ2-5; D possibly corresponds to TRBD2 (6 bases). V lost 1 base, J lost 4 bases, and 16 bases lay in between. This CDR3 is 16 amino acids long. CDR1 is LGHDT, CDR2 YNNKEL, per germline (reference sequence). The CDR3 region is CASSQATAFGGETQYF. CDR3 sequence (DNA): TGTGCCAGCAGCCAAGCGACAGCCTTCGGGGGAGAGACCCAGTACTTC.

The chain has TRBV6-1 and TRBJ2-3, with D tentatively TRBD1 (5 bases). In germline, CDR1 is MNHNS, CDR2 SASEGT. V lost 2 bases to trimming and J lost 3 bases, with 15 bases between them. The CDR3 has 16 residues. The CDR3 here is CASSERQSILTDTQYF. CDR3 nucleotides: TGTGCCAGCAGTGAACGACAGTCTATTCTAACAGATACGCAGTATTTT.

The chain links TRBV2 to TRBJ1-2, with TRBD1 identical over 12 bases. The CDR3 loop spans 15 amino acids. V trimming: 7 bases; J trimming: 4 bases; junction bases outside the gene matches: 7. Germline V gene data show CDR1 as SNHLY and CDR2 as FYNNEI. CDR3 in DNA: TGTGCCAGCAAAGGGACAGGGGGCGGTATCTATGGCTACACCTTC. Encoded protein: CASKGTGGGIYGYTF.

The chain employs TRBV7-2 and TRBJ2-3; D is unresolved. Germline assignment: CDR1 SGHTA and CDR2 FQGNSA. With 5 bases removed from V and 2 bases from J, the gap between germline ends came to 2 bases. This CDR3 has 11 amino acids. The CDR3 DNA follows: TGTGCCAGCAGCAACACAGATACGCAGTATTTT. Its protein product is CASSNTDTQYF.

This clone appeared a few times. The rearrangement joins TRBV3-1 (or the pseudogene TRBV3-2) to TRBJ1-2; 7 positions match TRBD1. This CDR3 spans 15 amino acids. CDR1 and CDR2 from the germline V gene are LGHDT and YNNKEL (reference sequence). V dropped 1 base and J dropped 4; count of bases not matched to a gene: 6. CDR3 sequence (DNA): TGTGCCAGCAGCCAAGTACTGGGACAGTTCTATGGCTACACCTTC. Its protein product is CASSQVLGQFYGYTF.

The rearrangement links TRBV18 to TRBJ1-1, with 7 bases identical to TRBD1. V shed 3 bases, J shed 0 bases, and the junction held 4 bases outside the gene matches. The CDR3 contains 15 residues. Looked up from germline, CDR1 is KGHSH and CDR2 is LQKENI. The DNA for the CDR3 is TGTGCCAGCTCACCCATCGACAGGGTGAACACTGAAGCTTTCTTT. It codes for CASSPIDRVNTEAFF.